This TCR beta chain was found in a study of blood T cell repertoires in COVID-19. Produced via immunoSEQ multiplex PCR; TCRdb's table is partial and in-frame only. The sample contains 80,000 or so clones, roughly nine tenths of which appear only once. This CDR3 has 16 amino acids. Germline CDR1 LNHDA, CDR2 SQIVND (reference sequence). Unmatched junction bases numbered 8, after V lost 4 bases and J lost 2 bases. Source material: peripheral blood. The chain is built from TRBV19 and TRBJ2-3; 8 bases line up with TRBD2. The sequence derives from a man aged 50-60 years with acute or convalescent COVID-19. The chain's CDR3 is CASSSPPAGDTDTQYF. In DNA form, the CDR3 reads TGTGCCAGTAGTAGCCCCCCAGCGGGGGACACAGATACGCAGTATTTT.